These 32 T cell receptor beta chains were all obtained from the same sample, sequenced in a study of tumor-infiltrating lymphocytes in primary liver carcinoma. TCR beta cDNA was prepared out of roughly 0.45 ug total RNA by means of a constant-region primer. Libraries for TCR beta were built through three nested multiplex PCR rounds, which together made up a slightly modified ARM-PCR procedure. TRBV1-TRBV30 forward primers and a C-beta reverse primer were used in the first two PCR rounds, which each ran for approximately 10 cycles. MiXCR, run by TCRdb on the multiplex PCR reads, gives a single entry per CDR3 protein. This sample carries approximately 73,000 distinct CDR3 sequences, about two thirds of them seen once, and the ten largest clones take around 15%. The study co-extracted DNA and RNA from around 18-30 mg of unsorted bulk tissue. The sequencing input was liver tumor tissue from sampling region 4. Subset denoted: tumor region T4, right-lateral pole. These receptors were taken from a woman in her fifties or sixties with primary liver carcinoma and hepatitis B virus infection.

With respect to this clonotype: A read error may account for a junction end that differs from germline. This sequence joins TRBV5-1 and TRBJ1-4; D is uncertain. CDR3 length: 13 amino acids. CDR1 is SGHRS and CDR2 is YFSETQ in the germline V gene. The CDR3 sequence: CARSPGANEELFF. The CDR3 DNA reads TGCGCCAGGAGCCCGGGAGCGAATGAAGAACTGTTTTTT.

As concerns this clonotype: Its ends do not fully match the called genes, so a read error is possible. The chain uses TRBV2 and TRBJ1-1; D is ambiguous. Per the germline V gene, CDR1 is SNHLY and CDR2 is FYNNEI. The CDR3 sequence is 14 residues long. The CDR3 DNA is TGTACCAGTAGTGAAGCCTCCAAGAACACTGAAGCTTTCTTT. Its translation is CTSSEASKNTEAFF.

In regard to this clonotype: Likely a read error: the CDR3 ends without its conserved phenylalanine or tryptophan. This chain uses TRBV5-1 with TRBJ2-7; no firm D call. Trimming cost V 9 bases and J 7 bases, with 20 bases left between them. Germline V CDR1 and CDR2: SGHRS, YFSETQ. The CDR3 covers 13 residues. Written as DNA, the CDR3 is TGCGCCAATTCCGTCCACGAGTCCGGGGAGCAGTACCTC. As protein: CANSVHESGEQYL.

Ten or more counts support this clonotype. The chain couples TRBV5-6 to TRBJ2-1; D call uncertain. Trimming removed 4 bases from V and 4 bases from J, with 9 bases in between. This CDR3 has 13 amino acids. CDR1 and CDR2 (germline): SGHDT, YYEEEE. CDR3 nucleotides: TGTGCCAGCAGCCCAGCACAGTACAATGAGCAGTTCTTC. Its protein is CASSPAQYNEQFF.

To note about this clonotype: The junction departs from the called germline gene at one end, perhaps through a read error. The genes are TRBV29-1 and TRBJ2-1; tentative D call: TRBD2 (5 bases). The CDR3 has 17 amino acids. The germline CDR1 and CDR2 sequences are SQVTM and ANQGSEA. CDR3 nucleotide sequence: TGCAGCGTTGTTTGGCTAGCTGGAGGCCTCCGCTACAATGATCAGTTCTTC. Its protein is CSVVWLAGGLRYNDQFF.

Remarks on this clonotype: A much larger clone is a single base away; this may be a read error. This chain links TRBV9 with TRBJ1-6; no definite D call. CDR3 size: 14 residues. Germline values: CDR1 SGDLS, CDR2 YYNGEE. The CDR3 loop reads CASSAGEGNSTLHF. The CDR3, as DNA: TGTGCCAGCAGCGCTGGCGAAGGGAATTCAACCCTCCACTTT.

DNA of the CDR3: TGTGCCAGCAGCTTAAGGGAGTCGGGTGGGCTAAGCTACAATGAGCAGTTCTTC. Amino acid sequence: CASSLRESGGLSYNEQFF. The chain joins TRBV7-3 to TRBJ2-1, with D possibly being TRBD2 (5 bases). The V and J ends lost 1 base and 3 bases respectively, with 19 bases between them. In germline, CDR1 is SGHTA, CDR2 FQGTGA. This CDR3 has 18 residues.

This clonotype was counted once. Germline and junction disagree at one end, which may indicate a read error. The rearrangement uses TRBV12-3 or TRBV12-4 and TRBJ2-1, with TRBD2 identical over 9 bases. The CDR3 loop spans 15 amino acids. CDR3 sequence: CANRDEREAPNGQFF. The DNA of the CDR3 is TGTGCCAACAGAGACGAGCGGGAGGCCCCGAATGGGCAGTTCTTC.

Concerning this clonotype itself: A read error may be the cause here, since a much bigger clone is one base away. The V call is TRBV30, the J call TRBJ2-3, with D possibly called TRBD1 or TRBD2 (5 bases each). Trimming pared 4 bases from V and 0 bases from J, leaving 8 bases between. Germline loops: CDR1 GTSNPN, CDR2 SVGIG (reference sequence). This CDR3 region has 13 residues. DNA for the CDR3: TGTGCCTGGACTCGGGACAGCACAGATACGCAGTATTTT. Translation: CAWTRDSTDTQYF.

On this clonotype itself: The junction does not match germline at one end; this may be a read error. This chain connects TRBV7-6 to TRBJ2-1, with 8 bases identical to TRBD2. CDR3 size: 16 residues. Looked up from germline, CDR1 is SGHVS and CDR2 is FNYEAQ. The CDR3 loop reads CASSCAGTSSDNEQFF. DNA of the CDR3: TGTGCCAGCAGCTGTGCGGGGACTAGTAGTGACAATGAACAGTTCTTC.

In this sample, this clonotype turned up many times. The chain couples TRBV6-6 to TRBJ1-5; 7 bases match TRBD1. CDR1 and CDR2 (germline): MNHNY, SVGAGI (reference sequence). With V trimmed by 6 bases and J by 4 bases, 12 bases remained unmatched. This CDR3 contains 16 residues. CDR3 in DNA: TGTGCCAGCAGGGGCACCAAACAGGGGCTGAATCAGCCCCAGCATTTT. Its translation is CASRGTKQGLNQPQHF.

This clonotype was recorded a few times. The CDR3 sequence is CACKYRGMNTEAFF. CDR3 bases: TGTGCCTGCAAGTATAGAGGAATGAACACTGAAGCTTTCTTT. V and J are TRBV7-9 and TRBJ1-1, with D unclear. CDR1 and CDR2 from the germline V gene are SEHNR and FQNEAQ (reference sequence). Trimming took 11 bases from V and 0 from J, leaving 16 bases between them. CDR3 length equals 14 residues.

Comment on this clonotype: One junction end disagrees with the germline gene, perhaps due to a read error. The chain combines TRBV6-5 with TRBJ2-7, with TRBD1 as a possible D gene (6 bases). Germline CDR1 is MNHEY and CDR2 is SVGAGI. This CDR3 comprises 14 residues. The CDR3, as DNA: TGTGCCCGCAGTCAACAGGGCCCATACTACGAGCAGTACTTC. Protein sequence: CARSQQGPYYEQYF.

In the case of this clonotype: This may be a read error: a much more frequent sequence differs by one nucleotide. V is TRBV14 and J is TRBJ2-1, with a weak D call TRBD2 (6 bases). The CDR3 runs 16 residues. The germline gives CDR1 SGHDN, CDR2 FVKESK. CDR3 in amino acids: CGSSQDRERTCKPQFF. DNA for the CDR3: TGTGGCAGCAGCCAAGATCGGGAGCGAACTTGCAAACCCCAGTTCTTC.

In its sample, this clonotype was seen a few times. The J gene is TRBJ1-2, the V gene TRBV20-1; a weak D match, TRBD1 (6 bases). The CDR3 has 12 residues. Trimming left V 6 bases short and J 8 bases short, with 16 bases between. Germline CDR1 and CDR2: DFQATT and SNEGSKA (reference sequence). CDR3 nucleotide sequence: TGCAGTGCCGGAGGGGGGGTTTTCGGCTACACCTTC. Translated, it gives CSAGGGVFGYTF.

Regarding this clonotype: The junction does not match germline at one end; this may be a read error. As DNA, the CDR3 is TGTACCAGCAGTCCAGGGGATACTGAAGCTTTCTTT. Its protein product is CTSSPGDTEAFF. The chain links TRBV7-8 to TRBJ1-1; a weak D match, TRBD1 (6 bases). Germline CDR1 is SGHVS and CDR2 is FQNEAQ. The CDR3 contains 12 residues.

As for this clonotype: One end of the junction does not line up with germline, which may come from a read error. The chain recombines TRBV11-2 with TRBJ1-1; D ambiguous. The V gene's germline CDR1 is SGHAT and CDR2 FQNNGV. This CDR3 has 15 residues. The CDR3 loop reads CASSSIVVHFTEVIF. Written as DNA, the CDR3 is TGTGCCAGCAGCTCAATAGTGGTCCATTTCACTGAAGTTATCTTT.

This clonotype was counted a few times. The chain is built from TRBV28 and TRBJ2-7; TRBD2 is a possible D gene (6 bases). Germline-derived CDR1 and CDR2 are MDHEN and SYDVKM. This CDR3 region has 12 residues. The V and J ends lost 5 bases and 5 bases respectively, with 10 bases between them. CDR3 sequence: CASSEGLHEQYF. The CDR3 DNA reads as TGTGCCAGCAGTGAGGGACTCCACGAGCAGTACTTC.

The CDR3 protein is CASKRGANYGYTF. The DNA for the CDR3 is TGTGCCAGCAAGAGGGGCGCGAACTATGGCTACACCTTC. The chain couples TRBV28 to TRBJ1-2, with D tentatively TRBD1 (5 bases). The CDR3 length is 13 residues. Trimming removed 7 bases from V and 2 bases from J, with 11 bases in between. From germline, CDR1 is MDHEN and CDR2 SYDVKM.

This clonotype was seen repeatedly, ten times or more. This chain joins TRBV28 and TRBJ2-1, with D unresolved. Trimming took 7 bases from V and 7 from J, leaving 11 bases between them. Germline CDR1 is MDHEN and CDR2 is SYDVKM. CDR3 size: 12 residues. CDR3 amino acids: CASNQVENEQFF. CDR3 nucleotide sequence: TGTGCCAGCAATCAGGTTGAAAATGAGCAGTTCTTC.

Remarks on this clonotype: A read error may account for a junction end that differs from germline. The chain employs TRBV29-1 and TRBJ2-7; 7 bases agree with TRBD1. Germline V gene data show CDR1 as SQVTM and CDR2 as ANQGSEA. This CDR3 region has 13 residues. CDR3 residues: CRVVQGYFYEQYF. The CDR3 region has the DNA TGTAGGGTCGTACAGGGGTACTTCTACGAGCAGTACTTC.

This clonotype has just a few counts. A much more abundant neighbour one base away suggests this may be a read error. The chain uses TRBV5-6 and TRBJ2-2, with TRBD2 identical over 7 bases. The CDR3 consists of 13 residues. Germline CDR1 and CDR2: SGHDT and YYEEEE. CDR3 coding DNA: TGTGCCAGCAGCCTGATGGACCGCGGGGGGCTGTTTTTT. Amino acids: CASSLMDRGGLFF.

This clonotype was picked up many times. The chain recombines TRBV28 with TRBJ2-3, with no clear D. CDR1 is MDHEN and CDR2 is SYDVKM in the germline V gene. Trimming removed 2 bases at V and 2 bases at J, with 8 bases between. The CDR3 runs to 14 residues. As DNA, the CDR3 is TGTGCCAGCAGTTTAGTTCAGTTCACAGATACGCAGTATTTT. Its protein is CASSLVQFTDTQYF. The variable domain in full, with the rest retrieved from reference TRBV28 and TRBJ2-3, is DVKVTQSSRYLVKRTGEKVFLECVQDMDHENMFWYRQDPGLGLRLIYFSYDVKMKEKGDIPEGYSVSREKKERFSLILESASTNQTSMYLCASSLVQFTDTQYFGPGTRLTVL.

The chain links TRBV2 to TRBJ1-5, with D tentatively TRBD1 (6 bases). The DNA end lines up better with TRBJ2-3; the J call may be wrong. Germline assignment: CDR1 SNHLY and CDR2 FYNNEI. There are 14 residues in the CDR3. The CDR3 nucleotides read TGTGCCAGCAGACAGGGACCGATGAATCAGCCCCAGTATTTT. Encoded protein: CASRQGPMNQPQYF.

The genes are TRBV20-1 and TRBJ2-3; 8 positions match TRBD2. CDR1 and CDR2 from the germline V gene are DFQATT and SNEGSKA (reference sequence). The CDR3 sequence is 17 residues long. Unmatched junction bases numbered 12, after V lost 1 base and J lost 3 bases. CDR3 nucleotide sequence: TGCAGTGCTAGAGGTGCGACCAGCGGGAGTATAACAGATACGCAGTATTTT. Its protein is CSARGATSGSITDTQYF.

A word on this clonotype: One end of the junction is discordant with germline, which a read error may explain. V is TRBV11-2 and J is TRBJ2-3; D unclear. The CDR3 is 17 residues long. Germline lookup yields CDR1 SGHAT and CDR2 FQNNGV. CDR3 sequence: CARSLGIRREGADAQYF. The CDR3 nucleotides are TGTGCCAGGAGCTTAGGGATTCGAAGGGAAGGCGCAGATGCGCAGTATTTT.

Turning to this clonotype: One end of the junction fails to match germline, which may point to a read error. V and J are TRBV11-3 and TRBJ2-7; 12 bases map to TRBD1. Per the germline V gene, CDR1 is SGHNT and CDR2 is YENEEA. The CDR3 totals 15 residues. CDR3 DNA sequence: TGTGCCTGCAGCCCCGGGACAGGGGGCAACAACGAGCAGCACTTC. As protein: CACSPGTGGNNEQHF.

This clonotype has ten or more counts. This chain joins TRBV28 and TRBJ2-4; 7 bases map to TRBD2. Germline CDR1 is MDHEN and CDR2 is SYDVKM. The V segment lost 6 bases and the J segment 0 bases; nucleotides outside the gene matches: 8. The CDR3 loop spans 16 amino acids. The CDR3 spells CASSESSGRAKNIQYF. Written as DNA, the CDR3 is TGTGCCAGCAGCGAGTCTAGCGGAAGAGCCAAAAACATTCAGTACTTC.

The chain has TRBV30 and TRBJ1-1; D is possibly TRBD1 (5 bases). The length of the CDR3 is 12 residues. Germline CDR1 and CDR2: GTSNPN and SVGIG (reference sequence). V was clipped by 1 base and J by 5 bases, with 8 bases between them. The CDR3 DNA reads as TGTGCCTGGAGTGGGGGACTAACTGAAGCTTTCTTT. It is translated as CAWSGGLTEAFF.

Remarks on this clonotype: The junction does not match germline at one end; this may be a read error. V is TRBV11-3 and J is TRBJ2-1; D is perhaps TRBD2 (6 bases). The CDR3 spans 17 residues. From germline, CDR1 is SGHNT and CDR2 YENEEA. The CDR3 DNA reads TGTGCCGGCAGCTTAGGGTACGGAGGGCTTTCCTACAATGAGCAGTTCTTC. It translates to CAGSLGYGGLSYNEQFF.

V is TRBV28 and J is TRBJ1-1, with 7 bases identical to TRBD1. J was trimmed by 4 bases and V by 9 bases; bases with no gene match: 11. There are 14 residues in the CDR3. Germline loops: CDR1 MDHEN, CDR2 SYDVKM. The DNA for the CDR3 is TGTGCCAGTTGGACAGGAGATGGAGGCACTGAAGCTTTCTTT. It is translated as CASWTGDGGTEAFF.

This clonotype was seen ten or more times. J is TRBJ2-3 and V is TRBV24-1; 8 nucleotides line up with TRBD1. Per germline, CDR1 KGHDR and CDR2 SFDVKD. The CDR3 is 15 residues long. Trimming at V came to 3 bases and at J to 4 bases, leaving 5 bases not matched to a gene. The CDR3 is CATSDSRGPADTQYF. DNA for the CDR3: TGTGCCACCAGTGATAGCAGGGGGCCAGCAGATACGCAGTATTTT.